This T cell receptor beta chain was recovered during a study of sequential checkpoint blockade in melanoma. As for the study in general: Arm A got nivolumab then ipilimumab; arm B the reverse, 1:1. Maintenance nivolumab came after either treatment sequence. Over 20 patients had matched tumor biopsies before treatment and at week 13 after nivolumab or ipilimumab alone.

Study-wide results and limits: Response in arm A was associated with pretreatment TIL clonality.

V dropped 8 bases and J dropped 4 bases, with 14 bases sitting between them. The CDR3 is 13 amino acids. Germline V gives CDR1 MDHEN, CDR2 SYDVKM. This clone came up a few times. Its specificity is not known. Produced via immunoSEQ multiplex PCR; TCRdb's table is partial and in-frame only. The sample lists about 9,200 clones, roughly 20% occurring once. This sample's treatment: randomized to nivolumab then ipilimumab (arm A) or the reverse (arm B). The sample here was tumor tissue (inferred from file names), taken from a patient given nivolumab and ipilimumab in sequence. The chain combines TRBV28 with TRBJ1-1, with a possible D match to TRBD1 (6 bases). The receptor was derived from a human donor with melanoma. This chain's CDR3 is CASHRGASTEAFF. The DNA for the CDR3 is TGTGCCAGCCACCGGGGGGCGAGCACTGAAGCTTTCTTT.